Below are 18 T cell receptor beta chains sequenced from a single sample in a study of T cells after yellow fever vaccination (dated by TCRdb to between 2019 and 2020). Interpreted using the paper, the treatment or condition label stands for: live attenuated yellow fever vaccine strain. The library was generated by 5' RACE. Sequencing was carried out with an Illumina NovaSeq 6000. The public reads were reprocessed in TCRdb via fastp at Q25 and MiXCR, keeping in-frame beta chains. Records with the same CDR3 protein are collapsed into one entry carrying the most frequent genes and DNA. The sample has 300,000 to 400,000 distinct CDR3 sequences on record, 9.5% to 15% of them singletons. More than 3% of the sample lies in the top ten. The sample was CD4+ T cells sorted from PBMCs, taken 15 days after the yellow fever booster vaccination. Receptors were obtained from a man aged 18 to 29 who received the YFV17D yellow fever vaccine.

The gene calls are TRBV7-9 and TRBJ1-1; D remains unclear. Deletions cut 3 bases from V and 9 bases from J, with 14 bases between. This CDR3 is 13 amino acids long. CDR1 and CDR2 (germline): SEHNR, FQNEAQ (reference sequence). The CDR3 sequence is CASSFRSGNKAFF. For the CDR3, the DNA is TGTGCCAGCAGCTTTCGATCGGGTAACAAAGCTTTCTTT. The complete variable domain, with remaining parts taken from reference TRBV7-9 and TRBJ1-1, reads DTGVSQNPRHKITKRGQNVTFRCDPISEHNRLYWYRQTLGQGPEFLTYFQNEAQLEKSRLLSDRFSAERPKGSFSTLEIQRTEQGDSAMYLCASSFRSGNKAFFGQGTRLTVV.

There are many counts of this clonotype. V is TRBV3-1 and J is TRBJ2-1, with D possibly TRBD1 on 5 matching bases. The CDR3 covers 14 residues. Germline V CDR1 and CDR2: LGHDT, YNNKEL (reference sequence). V was trimmed by 3 bases and J by 1 base, leaving 7 bases between them. CDR3: CASSQTASYNEQFF. CDR3 DNA sequence: TGTGCCAGCAGCCAGACAGCGTCCTACAATGAGCAGTTCTTC.

The rearrangement joins TRBV20-1 to TRBJ2-3; D remains ambiguous. V was cut by 0 bases and J by 0 bases, with 10 bases left in between. The CDR3 runs 15 residues. In germline, CDR1 is DFQATT, CDR2 SNEGSKA (reference sequence). The CDR3 sequence is CSARDRSFSTDTQYF. The CDR3 coding sequence is TGCAGTGCTAGAGACAGGAGCTTTAGCACAGATACGCAGTATTTT.

This clonotype was counted a few times. This sequence joins TRBV2 and TRBJ1-5; perhaps TRBD1 as D (6 bases). The germline CDR1 and CDR2 sequences are SNHLY and FYNNEI. V lost 5 bases and J lost 5, with 13 bases in between. This CDR3 contains 14 residues. DNA for the CDR3: TGTGCCAGCAGTACCGACAGGTCATATCAGCCCCAGCATTTT. Encoded protein: CASSTDRSYQPQHF. The full variable domain, its missing parts supplied by reference TRBV2 and TRBJ1-5, is EPEVTQTPSHQVTQMGQEVILRCVPISNHLYFYWYRQILGQKVEFLVSFYNNEISEKSEIFDDQFSVERPDGSNFTLKIRSTKLEDSAMYFCASSTDRSYQPQHFGDGTRLSIL.

This clonotype was seen repeatedly, ten times or more. The chain couples TRBV4-1 to TRBJ2-3; 7 nucleotides match TRBD1. V gave up 1 base and J gave up 1 base; unmatched junction bases: 8. Germline-derived CDR1 and CDR2 are MGHRA and YSYEKL. This CDR3 contains 17 residues. CDR3 sequence reads: CASSQGGGQTGTDTQYF. The CDR3 nucleotides are TGCGCCAGCAGCCAAGGAGGGGGCCAGACAGGCACAGATACGCAGTATTTT.

This sequence joins TRBV5-1 and TRBJ1-5; D might be TRBD1 (5 bases). The germline V gene encodes CDR1 SGHRS and CDR2 YFSETQ. The CDR3 is 15 amino acids. Trimming stripped 0 bases from V and 1 base from J, with 8 bases between. CDR3 bases: TGCGCCAGCAGCTTGGATACAGGAAGCAATCAGCCCCAGCATTTT. This gives the protein CASSLDTGSNQPQHF.

The chain has TRBV5-1 and TRBJ1-2, with a tentative D call TRBD1 (5 bases). V lost 4 bases, J lost 4 bases, and 23 bases lay in between. CDR3 length equals 17 residues. The germline gives CDR1 SGHRS, CDR2 YFSETQ. The CDR3, as DNA: TGCGCCAGCAGCGTCGCGAAAGACTCCGGGACCCTCTATGGCTACACCTTC. It is translated as CASSVAKDSGTLYGYTF.

This clonotype was seen a handful of times. DNA of the CDR3: TGTGCCAGCAGCCAAGAGGTTTTCGGGCAGCAGTTCTTC. Its translation is CASSQEVFGQQFF. The J gene is TRBJ2-1, the V gene TRBV4-2; D gene uncertain. With 0 bases removed from V and 11 bases from J, the gap between germline ends came to 11 bases. The CDR3 contains 13 residues. Germline V gene sequence: CDR1 LGHNA, CDR2 YNFKEQ.

This clonotype was recorded a few times. This sequence joins TRBV6-2 or TRBV6-3 and TRBJ2-7; TRBD2 is a possible D gene (6 bases). The CDR3 covers 15 residues. V dropped 2 bases and J dropped 3 bases, with 14 bases sitting between them. Germline V CDR1 and CDR2: MNHEY, SVGEGT. CDR3 sequence (DNA): TGTGCCAGCAGTTACGGAGGCGTGGGACTCTACGAGCAGTACTTC. Protein product: CASSYGGVGLYEQYF.

This chain connects TRBV5-6 to TRBJ2-2; D gene unclear. V dropped 4 bases and J dropped 4 bases, with 8 bases sitting between them. The CDR3 sequence is 13 residues long. CDR1 and CDR2 (germline): SGHDT, YYEEEE. The CDR3 here is CASSVQFTGELFF. DNA of the CDR3: TGTGCCAGCAGCGTACAGTTCACCGGGGAGCTGTTTTTT.

This clonotype was counted only a few times. The chain recombines TRBV5-1 with TRBJ2-3; 8 nucleotides align to TRBD1. V dropped 4 bases and J dropped 0; count of bases not matched to a gene: 4. The CDR3 is 15 residues long. CDR1 is SGHRS, CDR2 YFSETQ, per germline. The CDR3 DNA follows: TGCGCCAGCAGCGCATGGACAGGGAGCACAGATACGCAGTATTTT. Its protein is CASSAWTGSTDTQYF.

V usage is TRBV6-5 and J usage is TRBJ1-1; maybe TRBD1 (6 bases). V shed 2 bases and J shed 6 bases, with 13 bases lying between them. CDR1 and CDR2 from the germline V gene are MNHEY and SVGAGI. The CDR3 runs 14 residues. The CDR3 spells CASSYKQGFSEAFF. The CDR3 bases are TGTGCCAGCAGTTACAAACAGGGTTTTTCTGAAGCTTTCTTT.

This clonotype occurred many times. The CDR3 loop is CASSLGGADTQYF. CDR3 DNA sequence: TGTGCCAGCAGCTTAGGAGGCGCAGATACGCAGTATTTT. The V call is TRBV7-9, the J call TRBJ2-3, with D unresolved. This CDR3 region has 13 residues. Deletions cut 1 base from V and 4 bases from J, with 6 bases between. Per the germline V gene, CDR1 is SEHNR and CDR2 is FQNEAQ (reference sequence). Supplemented by reference TRBV7-9 and TRBJ2-3, the full variable domain reads DTGVSQNPRHKITKRGQNVTFRCDPISEHNRLYWYRQTLGQGPEFLTYFQNEAQLEKSRLLSDRFSAERPKGSFSTLEIQRTEQGDSAMYLCASSLGGADTQYFGPGTRLTVL.

This clonotype was seen repeatedly, ten times or more. The rearrangement joins TRBV7-2 to TRBJ2-1, with 7 positions matching TRBD2. CDR1 is SGHTA, CDR2 FQGNSA, per germline. The V gene end was trimmed by 1 base and the J gene end by 4 bases; junction bases not matched to a gene: 7. The CDR3 is 16 amino acids. CDR3 amino acids: CASSLGGGGSYNEQFF. CDR3 in DNA: TGTGCCAGCAGCTTAGGTGGAGGCGGGAGTTACAATGAGCAGTTCTTC.

The chain uses TRBV5-1 and TRBJ1-2; no clear D gene. V was pared by 0 bases and J by 6 bases, with 18 bases between. Germline CDR1 and CDR2: SGHRS and YFSETQ. This CDR3 contains 16 residues. CDR3 protein: CASSLGLLMGSHGYTF. In nucleotides, the CDR3 is TGCGCCAGCAGCTTGGGTCTCCTGATGGGTAGCCATGGCTACACCTTC.

V is TRBV9 and J is TRBJ1-1, with 7 bases lining up with TRBD1. V gave up 4 bases and J gave up 3 bases; unmatched junction bases: 6. The germline CDR1 and CDR2 sequences are SGDLS and YYNGEE. This CDR3 is built from 14 residues. This CDR3 reads CASSRRGVDTEAFF. CDR3 nucleotide sequence: TGTGCCAGCAGCCGCAGGGGGGTCGACACTGAAGCTTTCTTT.

This chain links TRBV7-2 with TRBJ2-7; 11 nucleotides line up with TRBD2. CDR3 length equals 15 residues. The germline V gene encodes CDR1 SGHTA and CDR2 FQGNSA. V shed 4 bases and J 3 bases; nucleotides not matched to a gene: 5. CDR3 DNA: TGTGCCAGCAGCTCACGACTAGCGGGGAACTACGAGCAGTACTTC. Encoded protein: CASSSRLAGNYEQYF.

This chain joins TRBV7-2 and TRBJ2-5; TRBD2 matches 12 bases. After removal of 6 bases from V and 5 bases from J, the junction contained 4 bases not matched to a gene. The CDR3 loop spans 14 amino acids. Germline V lookup: CDR1 SGHTA, CDR2 FQGNSA. This CDR3 reads CASRPTSGSETQYF. The CDR3 nucleotides are TGTGCCAGCAGACCGACTAGCGGGAGCGAGACCCAGTACTTC. Filled out from reference TRBV7-2 and TRBJ2-5, the complete variable domain reads GAGVSQSPSNKVTEKGKDVELRCDPISGHTALYWYRQSLGQGLEFLIYFQGNSAPDKSGLPSDRFSAERTGGSVSTLTIQRTQQEDSAVYLCASRPTSGSETQYFGPGTRLLVL.